These 15 T cell receptor beta chains originate from one sample sequenced in a study of blood T cells in healthy people across ages. A second PCR of roughly 7 to 11 cycles used a sample-barcoded 5' primer and a J-beta primer mix. A single record per CDR3 protein comes from TCRdb applying MiXCR to the 5' RACE reads. Of roughly 1,300,000 distinct CDR3 sequences in the sample, roughly 59% were seen once. Material for sequencing was blood. The receptors derive from a young man in good health.

This sequence joins TRBV2 and TRBJ2-1; D unclear. This CDR3 comprises 14 residues. CDR1 SNHLY and CDR2 FYNNEI come from the germline V gene. Trimming left V 5 bases short and J 7 bases short, with 15 bases between. The CDR3 sequence is CASSRRAYLNEQFF. CDR3 DNA sequence: TGTGCCAGCAGTAGAAGGGCCTACTTAAATGAGCAGTTCTTC. Full variable domain (remainder filled in from reference TRBV2 and TRBJ2-1): EPEVTQTPSHQVTQMGQEVILRCVPISNHLYFYWYRQILGQKVEFLVSFYNNEISEKSEIFDDQFSVERPDGSNFTLKIRSTKLEDSAMYFCASSRRAYLNEQFFGPGTRLTVL.

V gene TRBV6-4 combines with J gene TRBJ1-5, with D uncertain. The CDR3 consists of 16 residues. V gave up 3 bases and J gave up 1 base, with 13 bases separating them. Germline CDR1 MRHNA, CDR2 SNTAGT. The chain's CDR3 is CASSEKGGLSNQPQHF. The CDR3 DNA is TGTGCCAGCAGTGAGAAGGGCGGATTAAGCAATCAGCCCCAGCATTTT.

The gene calls are TRBV28 and TRBJ2-7, with D perhaps given as TRBD1 or TRBD2 (5 bases each). Deletions cut 8 bases from V and 3 bases from J, with 14 bases between. The V gene's germline CDR1 is MDHEN and CDR2 SYDVKM. The CDR3 totals 13 residues. The CDR3 DNA reads TGTGCCAGCCTCGGGACGGACCACTACGAGCAGTACTTC. Its translation: CASLGTDHYEQYF.

V is TRBV10-3 and J is TRBJ2-5; perhaps D is TRBD1 or TRBD2 (5 bases each). The CDR3 covers 15 residues. Germline V lookup: CDR1 ENHRY, CDR2 SYGVKD. The V end was cut by 3 bases, the J end by 7 bases, with 18 bases between. The DNA for the CDR3 is TGTGCCATCAGTGAAGACTCGACGGTGAGGGGGACCCAGTACTTC. It specifies CAISEDSTVRGTQYF.

The CDR3 sequence: CASTWTGNSYEQYF. CDR3 in DNA: TGCGCCAGCACCTGGACAGGGAACTCCTACGAGCAGTACTTC. The V call is TRBV5-1, the J call TRBJ2-7; TRBD1 agrees at 8 bases. V was pared by 6 bases and J by 0 bases, with 5 bases of the junction left unmatched. Germline values: CDR1 SGHRS, CDR2 YFSETQ. The CDR3 length is 14 residues.

This clonotype came up a few times. The CDR3: CSVGTGFRITEAFF. As DNA, the CDR3 is TGCAGCGTTGGGACAGGGTTTCGGATCACTGAAGCTTTCTTT. The rearrangement joins TRBV29-1 to TRBJ1-1; 8 bases fit TRBD1. CDR1 SQVTM and CDR2 ANQGSEA come from the germline V gene. J was trimmed by 4 bases and V by 4 bases; bases with no gene match: 8. This CDR3 spans 14 amino acids.

The chain combines TRBV29-1 with TRBJ2-3, with 9 bases matching TRBD2. The CDR3 is 19 amino acids. The J segment lost 1 base and the V segment lost 2 bases, leaving 16 bases of the junction unmatched. From germline, CDR1 is SQVTM and CDR2 ANQGSEA. DNA of the CDR3: TGCAGCGTTGAATTCCCGGCGGGGGGGCCGGGTCTAGGCACAGATACGCAGTATTTT. Translation: CSVEFPAGGPGLGTDTQYF.

The chain employs TRBV4-1 and TRBJ2-7, with 15 bases lining up with TRBD2. The DNA matches TRBJ2-4 better at its end, which makes the J call doubtful. In germline, CDR1 is MGHRA, CDR2 YSYEKL. The length of the CDR3 is 18 residues. The CDR3, as DNA: TGCGCCAGCAGCTCTGGACTAGCGGGGGGGGTAGCCAAAAACATTCAGTACTTC. It specifies CASSSGLAGGVAKNIQYF.

This clonotype was counted only a few times. The chain uses TRBV7-2 and TRBJ2-3; D is perhaps TRBD1 or TRBD2 (6 bases each). Germline V gene data show CDR1 as SGHTA and CDR2 as FQGNSA. The CDR3 extends over 16 amino acids. Trimming removed 5 bases from V and 1 base from J, with 16 bases in between. Here the CDR3 reads CASSEKGGTGTDTQYF. In nucleotides, the CDR3 is TGTGCCAGCAGCGAGAAGGGGGGTACCGGCACAGATACGCAGTATTTT.

This chain links TRBV27 with TRBJ2-7, with D possibly TRBD1 on 6 matching bases. The V end lost 6 bases, the J end lost 7 bases, and 16 bases lay between the germline ends. CDR3 length: 13 amino acids. CDR1 is MNHEY, CDR2 SMNVEV, per germline (reference sequence). DNA for the CDR3: TGTGCCAGCAGCCCGGACAGCAGCAATGAGCAGTACTTC. Encoded protein: CASSPDSSNEQYF.

The rearrangement links TRBV20-1 to TRBJ2-3; D is undetermined. The V end lost 0 bases, the J end lost 5 bases, and 15 bases lay between the germline ends. Germline values: CDR1 DFQATT, CDR2 SNEGSKA (reference sequence). This CDR3 region has 15 residues. The CDR3 region has the DNA TGCAGTGCTAGAGATCACGGACGGCCACAAGATACGCAGTATTTT. Protein sequence: CSARDHGRPQDTQYF.

The V call is TRBV14, the J call TRBJ2-3; D may be TRBD2 (6 bases). The V and J ends lost 2 bases and 3 bases respectively, with 12 bases between them. Germline lookup yields CDR1 SGHDN and CDR2 FVKESK. The CDR3 length is 15 residues. The CDR3 spells CASSQRGRTTDTQYF. The CDR3 region has the DNA TGTGCCAGCAGCCAACGGGGGAGGACGACAGATACGCAGTATTTT.

J is TRBJ2-7 and V is TRBV10-3, with D perhaps assigned TRBD1 or TRBD2 (5 bases each). The germline V and J ends were trimmed by 10 bases and 6 bases, with 16 bases remaining between them. CDR1 and CDR2 (germline): ENHRY, SYGVKD. The CDR3 is 12 amino acids. The CDR3 DNA follows: TGTGCCACATGGGACCCAACTAGCGAGCAGTACTTC. This codes for CATWDPTSEQYF.

This CDR3 reads CASSQGYIGEADTQYF. The CDR3 coding sequence is TGTGCCAGCAGCCAAGGGTACATAGGGGAAGCAGATACGCAGTATTTT. The chain employs TRBV3-1 and TRBJ2-3; D possibly corresponds to TRBD1 (5 bases). The V gene's germline CDR1 is LGHDT and CDR2 YNNKEL (reference sequence). The CDR3 consists of 16 residues. V lost 1 base and J lost 4, with 15 bases in between.

This rearrangement joins TRBV12-3 or TRBV12-4 to TRBJ2-3; D gene ambiguous. V was clipped by 2 bases and J by 8 bases, with 11 bases between them. The CDR3 has 13 amino acids. For the CDR3, the DNA is TGTGCCAGCAGTTTAAATCTTGAGGTTACGCAGTATTTT. This sequence encodes CASSLNLEVTQYF.